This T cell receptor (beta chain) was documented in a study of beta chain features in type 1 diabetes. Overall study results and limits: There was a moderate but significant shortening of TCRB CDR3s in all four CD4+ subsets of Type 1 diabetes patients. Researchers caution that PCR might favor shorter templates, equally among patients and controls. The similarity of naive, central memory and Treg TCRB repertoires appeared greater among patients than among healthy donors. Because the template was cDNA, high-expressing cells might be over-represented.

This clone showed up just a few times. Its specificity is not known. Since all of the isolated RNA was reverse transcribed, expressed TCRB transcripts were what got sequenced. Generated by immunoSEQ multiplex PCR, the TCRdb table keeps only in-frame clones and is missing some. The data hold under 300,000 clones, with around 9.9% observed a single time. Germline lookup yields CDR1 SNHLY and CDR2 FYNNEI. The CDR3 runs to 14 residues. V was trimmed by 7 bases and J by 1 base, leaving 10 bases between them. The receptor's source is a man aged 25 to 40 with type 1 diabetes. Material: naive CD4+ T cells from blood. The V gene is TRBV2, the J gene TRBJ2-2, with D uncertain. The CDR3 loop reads CASIFWRNTGELFF. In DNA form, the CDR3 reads TGTGCCAGCATTTTCTGGAGGAACACCGGGGAGCTGTTTTTT.